This T cell receptor (beta chain) was recovered during a study of early T cells in non-severe SARS-CoV-2 infection. Looking at the study overall: It was bulk RNA from unsorted whole blood that was sequenced, and the chains were unpaired.

Study-level results: Reliance on VDJdb matching favored anti-spike CD8 responses; private and CD4 specificities were missed.

Only a few counts were recorded for this clonotype. Its cognate antigen is unknown. Unique molecular identifiers (one per individual cDNA molecule) were attached. Each CDR3 protein is one row after TCRdb ran MiXCR on the 5' RACE reads. The repertoire has approximately 79,000 distinct CDR3 sequences, around 13% of them found once; the top ten carry nearly 6%. This TCR was recovered from an adult who was a healthcare worker with PCR-confirmed SARS-CoV-2 infection or an uninfected control (not recorded which). The sequenced material came from whole blood.

Here the CDR3 DNA reads TGCAGCGTTGGGGGATCACGAGTTCAAACTAAGGGGACATACAATGAGCAGTTCTTC. Amino acid sequence: CSVGGSRVQTKGTYNEQFF. The rearrangement links TRBV29-1 to TRBJ2-1, with TRBD1 as a possible D gene (6 bases). The V and J ends lost 4 bases and 4 bases respectively, with 29 bases between them. The length of the CDR3 is 19 residues. Germline-derived CDR1 and CDR2 are SQVTM and ANQGSEA.